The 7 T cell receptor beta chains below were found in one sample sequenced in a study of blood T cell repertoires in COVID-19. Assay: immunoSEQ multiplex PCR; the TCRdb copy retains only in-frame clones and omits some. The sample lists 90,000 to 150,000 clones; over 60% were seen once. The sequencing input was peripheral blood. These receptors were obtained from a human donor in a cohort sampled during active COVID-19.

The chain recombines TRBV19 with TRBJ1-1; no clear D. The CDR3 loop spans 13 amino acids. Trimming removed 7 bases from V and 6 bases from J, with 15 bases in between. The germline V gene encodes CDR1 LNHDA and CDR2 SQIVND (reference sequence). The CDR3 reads CASTSPGWAEAFF. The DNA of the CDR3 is TGTGCCAGTACCTCGCCGGGATGGGCTGAAGCTTTCTTT. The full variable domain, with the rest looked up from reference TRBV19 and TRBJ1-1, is DGGITQSPKYLFRKEGQNVTLSCEQNLNHDAMYWYRQDPGQGLRLIYYSQIVNDFQKGDIAEGYSVSREKKESFPLTVTSAQKNPTAFYLCASTSPGWAEAFFGQGTRLTVV.

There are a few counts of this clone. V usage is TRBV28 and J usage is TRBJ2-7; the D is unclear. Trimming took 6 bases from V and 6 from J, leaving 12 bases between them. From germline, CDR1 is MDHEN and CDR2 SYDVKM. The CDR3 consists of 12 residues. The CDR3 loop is CASRIGGGEQYF. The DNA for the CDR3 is TGTGCCAGCAGGATTGGCGGCGGCGAGCAGTACTTC.

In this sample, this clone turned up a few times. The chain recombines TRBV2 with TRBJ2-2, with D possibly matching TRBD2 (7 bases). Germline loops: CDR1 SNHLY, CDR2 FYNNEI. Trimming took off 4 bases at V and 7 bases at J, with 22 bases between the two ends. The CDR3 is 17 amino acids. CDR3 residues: CASSGNAGASFGGELFF. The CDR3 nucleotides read TGTGCCAGCAGTGGGAATGCGGGGGCCTCTTTTGGCGGGGAGCTGTTTTTT.

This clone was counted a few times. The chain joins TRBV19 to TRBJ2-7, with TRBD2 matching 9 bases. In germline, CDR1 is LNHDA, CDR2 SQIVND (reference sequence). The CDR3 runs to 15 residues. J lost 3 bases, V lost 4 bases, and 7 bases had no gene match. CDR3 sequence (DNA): TGTGCCAGTAGTACCGGACTAGCGTTGGGCTACGAGCAGTACTTC. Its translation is CASSTGLALGYEQYF.

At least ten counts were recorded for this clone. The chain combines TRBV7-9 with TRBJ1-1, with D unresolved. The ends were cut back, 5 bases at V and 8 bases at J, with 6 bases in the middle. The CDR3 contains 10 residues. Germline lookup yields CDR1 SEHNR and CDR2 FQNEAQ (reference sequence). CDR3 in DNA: TGTGCCAGCAGCCCCATCGAAGCTTTCTTT. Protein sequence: CASSPIEAFF.

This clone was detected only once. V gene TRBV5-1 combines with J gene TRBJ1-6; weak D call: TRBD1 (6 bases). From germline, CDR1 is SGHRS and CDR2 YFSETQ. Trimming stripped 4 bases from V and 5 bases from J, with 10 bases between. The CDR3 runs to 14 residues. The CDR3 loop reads CASSPDRNNSPLHF. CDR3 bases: TGCGCCAGCAGCCCGGACAGAAATAATTCACCCCTCCACTTT.

The CDR3 bases are TGCGCCAGCAGCGTGGGGGGGGCGATGTTTGGCTACACCTTC. Translating it yields CASSVGGAMFGYTF. This sequence joins TRBV4-1 and TRBJ1-2; weak D call: TRBD1 (6 bases). This CDR3 has 14 residues. V lost 5 bases to trimming and J lost 7 bases, with 17 bases between them. Germline V lookup: CDR1 MGHRA, CDR2 YSYEKL.